This is a list of T cell receptor beta chains from one sample in a study of cytomegalovirus exposure and HLA in healthy donors. Method: immunoSEQ multiplex PCR; TCRdb's copy keeps in-frame clones and lacks some. The sample has about 150,000 clones; about four fifths are singletons. Sequenced material: PBMCs. The receptor source for this set is a man in his thirties or forties in good health and CMV-seropositive. CDR3s include the opening cysteine and the closing phenylalanine or tryptophan.

cdr3_aa: CASSHPGQKDYGYTF
j_call: TRBJ1-2
v_call: TRBV4-1

cdr3_aa: CASSLGDSIYEQYF
j_call: TRBJ2-7
v_call: TRBV7-2

cdr3_aa: CASRKTGIDTGELFF
j_call: TRBJ2-2
v_call: TRBV6-1

cdr3_aa: CASSFTGGPSDEQFF
j_call: TRBJ2-1
v_call: TRBV13

cdr3_aa: CASSPALPGQGRTNEKLFF
j_call: TRBJ1-4
v_call: TRBV5-8

cdr3_aa: CASSLDGTQYNEQFF
j_call: TRBJ2-1
v_call: TRBV7-2

cdr3_aa: CASSLFRMANRVYNEQFF
j_call: TRBJ2-1
v_call: TRBV27

cdr3_aa: CASSLGLFNNEQFF
j_call: TRBJ2-1
v_call: TRBV27

cdr3_aa: CASSPSPGFDEQYF
j_call: TRBJ2-7
v_call: TRBV11-2

cdr3_aa: CASSPDTGKPSYNEQFF
j_call: TRBJ2-1
v_call: TRBV11-3

cdr3_aa: CSVPRGSYNEQFF
j_call: TRBJ2-1
v_call: TRBV29-1

cdr3_aa: CASSEADGGNEQFF
j_call: TRBJ2-1
v_call: TRBV6-1

cdr3_aa: CASSFIQETQYF
j_call: TRBJ2-5
v_call: TRBV7-9

cdr3_aa: CASSIVPGLPEAFF
j_call: TRBJ1-1
v_call: TRBV19

cdr3_aa: CASRSSRGPYEQYF
j_call: TRBJ2-7
v_call: TRBV6-1

cdr3_aa: CASRPPPGQGRNEQYF
j_call: TRBJ2-7
v_call: TRBV28

cdr3_aa: CASSSIGTTGFYGYTF
j_call: TRBJ1-2
v_call: TRBV27

cdr3_aa: CASSSRGQPYEQYF
j_call: TRBJ2-7
v_call: TRBV28

cdr3_aa: CASSFTGKPGELFF
j_call: TRBJ2-2
v_call: TRBV11-3

cdr3_aa: CASSQAFGWQPQHF
j_call: TRBJ1-5
v_call: TRBV4-1

cdr3_aa: CASSPWTGDFYEQYF
j_call: TRBJ2-7
v_call: TRBV4-1

cdr3_aa: CASSLDGGEDNEQFF
j_call: TRBJ2-1
v_call: TRBV27

cdr3_aa: CASSLAGQGYNEQFF
j_call: TRBJ2-1
v_call: TRBV7-2

cdr3_aa: CASSFSSGGETQYF
j_call: TRBJ2-5
v_call: TRBV7-2

cdr3_aa: CASSYRGSTEAFF
j_call: TRBJ1-1
v_call: TRBV7-2

cdr3_aa: CASISGGTEAFF
j_call: TRBJ1-1
v_call: TRBV6-5

cdr3_aa: CAWSVLGANYGYTF
j_call: TRBJ1-2
v_call: TRBV30

cdr3_aa: CASSLAQGTISYEQYF
j_call: TRBJ2-7
v_call: TRBV7-6

cdr3_aa: CASSAFLGRGSNEQFF
j_call: TRBJ2-1
v_call: TRBV9

cdr3_aa: CASSRTGAYEQYF
j_call: TRBJ2-7
v_call: TRBV19

cdr3_aa: CASSIRQGPKAFF
j_call: TRBJ1-1
v_call: TRBV27

cdr3_aa: CASRTGRETQYF
j_call: TRBJ2-5
v_call: TRBV30

cdr3_aa: CASSLVLAGQMYEQYF
j_call: TRBJ2-7
v_call: TRBV7-6

cdr3_aa: CASSVEADSLSDTQYF
j_call: TRBJ2-3
v_call: TRBV9

cdr3_aa: CASSQGGQGKNTEAFF
j_call: TRBJ1-1
v_call: TRBV4-1

cdr3_aa: CASSQLGGQETQYF
j_call: TRBJ2-5
v_call: TRBV23-1

cdr3_aa: CATSITGTGVIEQYF
j_call: TRBJ2-7
v_call: TRBV15